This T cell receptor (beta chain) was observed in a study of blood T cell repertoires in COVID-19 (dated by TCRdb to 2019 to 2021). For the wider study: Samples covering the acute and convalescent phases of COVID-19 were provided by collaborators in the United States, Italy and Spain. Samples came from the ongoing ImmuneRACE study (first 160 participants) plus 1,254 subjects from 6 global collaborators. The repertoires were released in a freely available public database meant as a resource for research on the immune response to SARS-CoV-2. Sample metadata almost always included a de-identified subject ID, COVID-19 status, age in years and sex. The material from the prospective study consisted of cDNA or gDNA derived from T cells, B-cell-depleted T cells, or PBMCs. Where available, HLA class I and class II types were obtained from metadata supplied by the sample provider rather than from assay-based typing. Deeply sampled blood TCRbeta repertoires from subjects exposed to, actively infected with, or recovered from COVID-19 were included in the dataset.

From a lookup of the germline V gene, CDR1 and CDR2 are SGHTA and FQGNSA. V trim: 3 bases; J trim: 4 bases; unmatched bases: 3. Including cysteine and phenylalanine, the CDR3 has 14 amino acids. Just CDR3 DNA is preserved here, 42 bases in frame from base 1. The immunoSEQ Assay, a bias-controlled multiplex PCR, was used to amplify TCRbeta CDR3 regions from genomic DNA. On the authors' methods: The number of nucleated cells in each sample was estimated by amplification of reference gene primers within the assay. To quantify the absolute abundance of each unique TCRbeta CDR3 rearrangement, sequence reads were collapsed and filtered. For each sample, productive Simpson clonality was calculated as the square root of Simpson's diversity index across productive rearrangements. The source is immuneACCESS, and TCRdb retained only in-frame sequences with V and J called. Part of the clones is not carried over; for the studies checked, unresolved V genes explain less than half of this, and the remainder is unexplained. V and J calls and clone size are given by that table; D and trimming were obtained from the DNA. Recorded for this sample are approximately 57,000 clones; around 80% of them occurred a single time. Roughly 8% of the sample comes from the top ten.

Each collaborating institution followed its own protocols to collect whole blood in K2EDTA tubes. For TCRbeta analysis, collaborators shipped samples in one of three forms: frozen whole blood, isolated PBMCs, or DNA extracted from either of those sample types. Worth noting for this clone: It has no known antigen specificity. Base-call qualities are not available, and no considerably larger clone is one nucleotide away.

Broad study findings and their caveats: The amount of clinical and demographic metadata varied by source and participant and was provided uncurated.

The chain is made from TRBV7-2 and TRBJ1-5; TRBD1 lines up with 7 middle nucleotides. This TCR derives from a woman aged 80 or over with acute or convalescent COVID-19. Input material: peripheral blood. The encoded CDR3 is CASSLTGINQPQHF. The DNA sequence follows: TGTGCCAGCAGCTTGACAGGGATAAATCAGCCCCAGCATTTT.